The subject of this entry is one TCR beta chain. Germline V gene sequence: CDR1 LNHDA, CDR2 SQIVND (reference sequence). This CDR3 comprises 18 residues. Unmatched junction bases numbered 8, after V lost 3 bases and J lost 3 bases. Here immunoSEQ multiplex PCR was the method, and the copy in TCRdb shows in-frame clones only, minus some. This repertoire shows 35,000 to 40,000 clones, 85% to 90% found once; its top ten account for approximately 0.5%. This sample was included in a study of T cell changes during pregnancy in multiple sclerosis. The rearrangement links TRBV19 to TRBJ2-6; 10 bases line up with TRBD2. This clonotype was sampled from a female donor with multiple sclerosis, enrolled in a pregnancy study. The sequenced sample was CD4+ T cells from peripheral blood mononuclear cells, obtained in the second trimester of pregnancy. This CDR3 is CASSIRASGSGGANVLTF. In nucleotides, the CDR3 is TGTGCCAGTAGTATCCGGGCTAGCGGGAGTGGTGGGGCCAACGTCCTGACTTTC.